A single sample is the source of the 18 T cell receptor beta chains below, sequenced in a study of cytomegalovirus exposure and HLA in healthy donors. PCR amplification relied on 60 Vbeta primers (plus 13 Jbeta primers). Sequencing used immunoSEQ multiplex PCR; TCRdb keeps in-frame clones, though not all of them. Of some 130,000 clones in the sample, around 74% were seen once. The material sequenced was PBMCs. These receptors all stem from a male donor in good health and CMV-seronegative.

Comments on this clone: Germline and junction disagree at one end, which may indicate a read error. This chain connects TRBV19 to TRBJ1-2; 7 bases are a match to TRBD1. The CDR3 runs to 14 residues. Germline lookup yields CDR1 LNHDA and CDR2 SQIVND (reference sequence). The CDR3 coding sequence is TGTGCCACTAGTACAACCGGGACAGACTATGGCTACACCTTC. This encodes CATSTTGTDYGYTF.

This clone was detected once. The chain is built from TRBV19 and TRBJ2-1, with 12 bases aligning to TRBD2. J lost 9 bases, V lost 3 bases, and 6 bases had no gene match. The CDR3 spans 15 residues. Germline V CDR1 and CDR2: LNHDA, SQIVND (reference sequence). CDR3 sequence reads: CASSILSSGRGEQFF. CDR3 DNA: TGTGCCAGTAGTATTCTGTCTAGCGGGAGGGGTGAGCAGTTCTTC.

V usage is TRBV5-6 and J usage is TRBJ1-5; TRBD1 is a possible D gene (6 bases). Germline V gene sequence: CDR1 SGHDT, CDR2 YYEEEE. This CDR3 has 15 amino acids. Deletions cut 0 bases from V and 7 bases from J, with 14 bases between. The CDR3 is CASSLGPGVGQPQHF. CDR3 bases: TGTGCCAGCAGCTTGGGTCCAGGGGTCGGGCAGCCCCAGCATTTT.

The rearrangement uses TRBV6-6 and TRBJ1-3; D is unclear. Trimming took off 7 bases at V and 8 bases at J, with 15 bases between the two ends. The CDR3 spans 13 residues. CDR1 is MNHNY and CDR2 is SVGAGI in the germline V gene (reference sequence). The CDR3 DNA reads TGTGCCAGCATACGGAGTTTCGGGGACACCATATATTTT. Translated: CASIRSFGDTIYF.

V is TRBV5-4 and J is TRBJ2-2; D possibly corresponds to TRBD1 (7 bases). The CDR3 is made up of 15 amino acids. Germline V lookup: CDR1 SGHNT, CDR2 YYREEE (reference sequence). Trimming stripped 4 bases from V and 6 bases from J, with 16 bases between. CDR3 DNA: TGTGCCAGCAGCCTCCAAGACAGGGAGGCCGGGGAGCTGTTTTTT. Translated: CASSLQDREAGELFF.

The chain couples TRBV7-2 to TRBJ1-1; TRBD1 might be the D (5 bases). V was clipped by 1 base and J by 4 bases, with 13 bases between them. Germline assignment: CDR1 SGHTA and CDR2 FQGNSA. This CDR3 spans 15 amino acids. For the CDR3, the DNA is TGTGCCAGCAGCTTAGTCGCGGGGCAGGGCACTGAAGCTTTCTTT. Protein sequence: CASSLVAGQGTEAFF.

This chain links TRBV28 with TRBJ2-2, with 7 bases that match TRBD1. Looked up from germline, CDR1 is MDHEN and CDR2 is SYDVKM. Trimming at V came to 5 bases and at J to 2 bases, leaving 5 bases not matched to a gene. The CDR3 has 15 residues. This CDR3 reads CASSPDRVNTGELFF. The DNA of the CDR3 is TGTGCCAGCAGTCCAGACAGGGTCAACACCGGGGAGCTGTTTTTT.

The rearrangement joins TRBV7-9 to TRBJ2-5; D is unclear. The J call may be mistaken, given a closer DNA end match to TRBJ2-7. This CDR3 is 13 amino acids long. Germline V gives CDR1 SEHNR, CDR2 FQNEAQ (reference sequence). CDR3 protein: CASSLGTRGEQYF. The CDR3 DNA sequence: TGTGCCAGCAGCTTAGGCACCAGAGGCGAGCAGTACTTC.

This clone was detected only once. V usage is TRBV7-8 and J usage is TRBJ1-5; 9 bases fit TRBD1. V trimming: 1 base; J trimming: 7 bases; junction bases outside the gene matches: 5. The CDR3 covers 15 residues. The germline V gene encodes CDR1 SGHVS and CDR2 FQNEAQ. The CDR3 DNA reads TGTGCCAGCAGCTTAGACGGGACAGGGCGACAGCCCCAGCATTTT. Amino acids: CASSLDGTGRQPQHF. The whole variable domain, filled in from reference TRBV7-8 and TRBJ1-5, reads GAGVSQSPRYKVAKRGQDVALRCDPISGHVSLFWYQQALGQGPEFLTYFQNEAQLDKSGLPSDRFFAERPEGSVSTLKIQRTQQEDSAVYLCASSLDGTGRQPQHFGDGTRLSIL.

The CDR3 nucleotides are TGTGCCAGCAGTGATAGAAGCTACGAGCAGTACTTC. This codes for CASSDRSYEQYF. This chain connects TRBV6-1 to TRBJ2-7; D gene ambiguous. This CDR3 is built from 12 residues. V lost 3 bases and J 3 bases, leaving 6 bases between the germline ends. Germline V CDR1 and CDR2: MNHNS, SASEGT.

The genes are TRBV5-3 and TRBJ2-7; tentative D call: TRBD1 (5 bases). TRBV5-3 is noted as an ORF with a role that remains uncertain. The CDR3 runs to 14 residues. V was shortened by 0 bases and J by 4 bases, with 11 bases between the two germline ends. CDR3 sequence (DNA): TGTGCCAGAAGCTTGGTCAGGGTCGGGTACGAGCAGTACTTC. Its translation is CARSLVRVGYEQYF.

The chain combines TRBV28 with TRBJ1-5; possibly TRBD1 for D (5 bases). Germline CDR1 reads MDHEN; CDR2 reads SYDVKM. The CDR3 runs to 17 residues. With 4 bases removed from V and 3 bases from J, the gap between germline ends came to 19 bases. The CDR3 protein is CASSSRDWKKPNQPQHF. The CDR3 DNA sequence: TGTGCCAGCAGTTCCCGGGACTGGAAGAAACCCAATCAGCCCCAGCATTTT.

The chain combines TRBV5-1 with TRBJ1-1; 7 bases agree with TRBD1. CDR3 length: 16 residues. Germline trimming cut 4 bases from V and 1 base from J; bases unmatched to any gene: 10. CDR1 is SGHRS, CDR2 YFSETQ, per germline. CDR3 in DNA: TGCGCCAGCAGCCTCCGTACAGGGGTCGCGAACACTGAAGCTTTCTTT. It specifies CASSLRTGVANTEAFF.

V usage is TRBV9 and J usage is TRBJ2-1; possible D gene TRBD2, 6 bases. Trimming left V 2 bases short and J 10 bases short, with 16 bases between. CDR3 length equals 14 residues. Germline V lookup: CDR1 SGDLS, CDR2 YYNGEE. As DNA, the CDR3 is TGTGCCAGCAGCGTCGGAGTCATCGCGGGGGAGCAGTTCTTC. This encodes CASSVGVIAGEQFF.

The chain links TRBV29-1 to TRBJ2-7; 7 positions agree with TRBD1. This CDR3 is 13 amino acids long. The germline gives CDR1 SQVTM, CDR2 ANQGSEA. With 7 bases clipped from V and 2 bases from J, the junction kept 8 bases outside the gene matches. CDR3 nucleotides: TGCAGCGCCACGACAGGGCGACCCTACGAGCAGTACTTC. Its protein is CSATTGRPYEQYF.

This clone has more than one count but fewer than ten. V is TRBV7-8 and J is TRBJ1-6; TRBD1 matches 9 bases. The CDR3 covers 16 residues. Germline trimming cut 2 bases from V and 10 bases from J; bases unmatched to any gene: 9. Germline loops: CDR1 SGHVS, CDR2 FQNEAQ. Written as DNA, the CDR3 is TGTGCCAGCAGCTTAATGGGACAGGGAACAGGATCACCCCTCCACTTT. This translates into CASSLMGQGTGSPLHF. The full variable domain, its missing parts supplied by reference TRBV7-8 and TRBJ1-6, is GAGVSQSPRYKVAKRGQDVALRCDPISGHVSLFWYQQALGQGPEFLTYFQNEAQLDKSGLPSDRFFAERPEGSVSTLKIQRTQQEDSAVYLCASSLMGQGTGSPLHFGNGTRLTVT.

The CDR3 DNA sequence: TGCAGCGTTGAAGATTCCAACTACGAGCAGTACTTC. Translated, it gives CSVEDSNYEQYF. This rearrangement joins TRBV29-1 to TRBJ2-7; D unclear. This CDR3 comprises 12 residues. Germline CDR1 is SQVTM and CDR2 is ANQGSEA. Trimming cost V 0 bases and J 3 bases, with 6 bases left between them.

The chain couples TRBV5-1 to TRBJ2-3; D perhaps matches TRBD2 (6 bases). The CDR3 is 15 residues long. Germline CDR1 SGHRS, CDR2 YFSETQ. V shed 0 bases and J shed 3 bases, with 11 bases lying between them. The CDR3: CASSLAGTPTDTQYF. The CDR3 DNA reads TGCGCCAGCAGCTTGGCCGGGACTCCTACAGATACGCAGTATTTT.